This T cell receptor (beta chain) came from a study of CD8+ T cells in alopecia areata. RNA, once extracted, was reverse transcribed into cDNA for use as the sequencing template. Repertoires were generated with immunoSEQ multiplex PCR, while TCRdb's copy carries only in-frame clones and drops some. This sample has about 250,000 clones; roughly 60% occur once, and the top ten carry more than 0.85%. V was pared by 3 bases and J by 4 bases, with 12 bases between. From germline, CDR1 is SGHTA and CDR2 FQGNSA. CDR3 length: 14 amino acids. Regarding treatment: oral pan-JAK inhibitor, 5-10 mg twice daily. The rearrangement uses TRBV7-2 and TRBJ1-2; D is unresolved. This TCR came from a human donor with alopecia areata. This sample comprised CD4+ T cells sorted from blood, obtained at week 52, from a patient treated with tofacitinib. The chain's CDR3 is CASSFRPGSYGYTF. The CDR3 nucleotides are TGTGCCAGCAGCTTCCGACCTGGGAGCTATGGCTACACCTTC.